The present T cell receptor beta chain was sequenced within a study of blood T cell repertoires in COVID-19. Study context: Samples came from the United States, Italy and Spain, spanning acute and convalescent COVID-19.

Enrollment of patients from Seattle took place during active infection, with longitudinal follow-up. Germline CDR1 reads MNHNS; CDR2 reads SASEGT. The CDR3 runs 16 residues. With 3 bases removed from V and 1 base from J, the gap between germline ends came to 13 bases. TCRdb's table, derived via immunoSEQ multiplex PCR, lists solely in-frame clones and lacks some. The sample records 100,000 to 150,000 clones, roughly 92% being singletons. This clonotype originated in a man aged 45-60 years with COVID-19, enrolled during active disease. The source material was peripheral blood. This sequence joins TRBV6-1 and TRBJ1-3, with no clear D. The chain's CDR3 is CASSDLRRGSGNTIYF. The CDR3 DNA is TGTGCCAGCAGTGATCTCCGGCGGGGTTCTGGAAACACCATATATTTT.